This T cell receptor beta chain was identified in a study of CD8+CD57+ T cells in acquired aplastic anemia. At the level of the study: The DNA of sorted CD4+ and CD8+ cells averaged approximately 3.3 ug.

Note on this clonotype: What it binds is not known. This clone may be a read error of a much larger clone one base away.

Patients chosen for sequencing had CD8+CD57+ cells that had expanded, as shown by flow cytometry. Every patient was diagnosed with severe acquired aplastic anemia. Findings of the study overall: The study found no significant CD8+ Simpson's diversity difference between patients and controls. Patients and controls shared twenty-nine CD8+ CDR3 sequences.

Using genomic DNA as the template, TCR beta VDJ and CDR3 profiling was carried out. TCRdb re-called the reads through MiXCR, storing one row per CDR3 protein. This table holds around 250,000 distinct CDR3 sequences, around 82% found once. This TCR was recovered from a human donor with aplastic anemia. Sequencing used sorted CD4+, CD8+, or CD8+CD57+ T cells (not recorded which) from PBMCs.

CDR3 sequence: CASSFQGYEQYF. CDR3 bases: TGTGCCAGCAGCTTCCAGGGCTACGAGCAGTACTTC. The rearrangement joins TRBV5-4 to TRBJ2-7; D perhaps matches TRBD1 (5 bases). CDR3 length: 12 residues. Germline V lookup: CDR1 SGHNT, CDR2 YYREEE (reference sequence). Trimming took off 2 bases at V and 3 bases at J, with 6 bases between the two ends.